This T cell receptor beta chain emerged from a study of blood T cell repertoires in COVID-19. Assay used: immunoSEQ multiplex PCR; TCRdb lists only in-frame clones, some missing. The sample includes 300,000 to 350,000 clones, 85% to 90% of them seen just once. Seattle patient enrollment occurred during active infection, with longitudinal follow-up thereafter. The length of the CDR3 is 15 residues. Per the germline V gene, CDR1 is SEHNR and CDR2 is FQNEAQ (reference sequence). The V segment lost 3 bases and the J segment 7 bases; nucleotides outside the gene matches: 9. The source is a woman younger than 45 with COVID-19, enrolled during active disease. V gene TRBV7-9 combines with J gene TRBJ1-1; TRBD1 matches at 9 bases. Specimen: peripheral blood. CDR3 nucleotides: TGTGCCAGCAGCTTTCCGGGACAGGGAATCAATGAAGCTTTCTTT. Encoded protein: CASSFPGQGINEAFF.